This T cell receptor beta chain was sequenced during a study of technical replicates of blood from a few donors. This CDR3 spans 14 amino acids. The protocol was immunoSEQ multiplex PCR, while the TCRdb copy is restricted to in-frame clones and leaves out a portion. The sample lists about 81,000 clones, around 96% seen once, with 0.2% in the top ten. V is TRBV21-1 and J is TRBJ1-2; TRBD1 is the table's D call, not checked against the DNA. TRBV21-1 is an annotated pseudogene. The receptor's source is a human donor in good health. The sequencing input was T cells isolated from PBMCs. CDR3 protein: CASSKDGRIGGYTF. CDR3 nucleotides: TGTGCCAGCAGCAAAGATGGCCGAATTGGTGGCTACACCTTC.